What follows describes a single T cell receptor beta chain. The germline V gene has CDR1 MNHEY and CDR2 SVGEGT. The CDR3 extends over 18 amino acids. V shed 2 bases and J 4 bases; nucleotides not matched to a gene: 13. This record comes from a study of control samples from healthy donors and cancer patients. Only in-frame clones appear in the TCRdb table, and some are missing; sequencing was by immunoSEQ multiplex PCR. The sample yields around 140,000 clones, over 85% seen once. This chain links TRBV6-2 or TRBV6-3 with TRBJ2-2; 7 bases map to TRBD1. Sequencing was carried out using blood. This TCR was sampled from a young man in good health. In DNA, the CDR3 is TGTGCCAGCAGTTACGAGGGACAGACGGAAAAGCTCACCGGGGAGCTGTTTTTT. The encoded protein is CASSYEGQTEKLTGELFF.